The next 3 T cell receptor beta chains were all read from a single sample in a study of T cells in Graves' hyperthyroidism and ophthalmopathy (dated 2019 in TCRdb). Library preparation used multiplex PCR. The sequencing machine was an Illumina HiSeq 2000. The TCR beta CDR3 regions were amplified from the RNA transcripts. A first-round RT-PCR of the TCR CDR3 used the HTBI primer set with the Qiagen OneStep RT-PCR kit. The public reads were reanalyzed by TCRdb: fastp trimming at Q25, MiXCR alignment, in-frame beta chains only. Rows merge per CDR3 protein into single entries with the most common DNA and genes. Across this sample there are around 450,000 distinct CDR3 sequences, with roughly 13% seen only once. About 5% of the sample belongs to the ten largest clones. Specimen: blood. The receptors derive from a woman aged 18 to 35 with Graves' hyperthyroidism.

There are many counts of this clonotype. The J gene is TRBJ2-7, the V gene TRBV28; D possibly matches TRBD1 or TRBD2 (5 bases each). The V gene's germline CDR1 is MDHEN and CDR2 SYDVKM. The CDR3 has 12 residues. Trimming shortened V by 2 bases and J by 6 bases, and 8 bases separated the two germline ends. CDR3 in DNA: TGTGCCAGCAGTTTAGCAGGGACCGAGCAGTACTTC. Translating it yields CASSLAGTEQYF.

This clonotype showed up many times. The chain employs TRBV20-1 and TRBJ2-7; 9 bases match TRBD2. The CDR3 is 14 residues long. V trimming: 1 base; J trimming: 5 bases; junction bases outside the gene matches: 6. Germline assignment: CDR1 DFQATT and CDR2 SNEGSKA (reference sequence). The CDR3 DNA follows: TGCAGTGCTAGAGCCCTAGCGGGATCCGACGAGCAGTACTTC. It translates to CSARALAGSDEQYF.

The rearrangement joins TRBV18 to TRBJ1-6; TRBD1 is a possible D gene (5 bases). Germline CDR1 reads KGHSH; CDR2 reads LQKENI. V was cut by 3 bases and J by 10 bases, with 16 bases left in between. The CDR3 runs 15 residues. The CDR3 loop is CASSPGTGSGSPLHF. CDR3 nucleotide sequence: TGTGCCAGCTCACCCGGGACGGGTTCGGGCTCACCCCTCCACTTT.